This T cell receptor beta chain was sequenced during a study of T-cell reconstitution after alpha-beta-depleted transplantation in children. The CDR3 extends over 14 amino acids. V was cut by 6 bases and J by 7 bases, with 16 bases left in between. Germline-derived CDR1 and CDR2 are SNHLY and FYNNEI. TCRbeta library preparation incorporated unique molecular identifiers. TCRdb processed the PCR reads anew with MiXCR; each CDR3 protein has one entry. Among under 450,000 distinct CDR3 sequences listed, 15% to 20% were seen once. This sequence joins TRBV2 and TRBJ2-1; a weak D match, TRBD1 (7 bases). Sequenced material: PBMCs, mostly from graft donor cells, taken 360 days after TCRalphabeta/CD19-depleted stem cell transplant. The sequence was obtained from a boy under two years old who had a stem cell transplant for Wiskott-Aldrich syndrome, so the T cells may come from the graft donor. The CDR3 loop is CASRAQGGGNEQFF. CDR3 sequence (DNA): TGTGCCAGCAGGGCTCAGGGGGGCGGTAATGAGCAGTTCTTC. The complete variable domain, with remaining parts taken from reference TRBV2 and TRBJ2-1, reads EPEVTQTPSHQVTQMGQEVILRCVPISNHLYFYWYRQILGQKVEFLVSFYNNEISEKSEIFDDQFSVERPDGSNFTLKIRSTKLEDSAMYFCASRAQGGGNEQFFGPGTRLTVL.